A selection of T cell receptor beta chains follows, all from one sample in a study of response to subunit inactivated influenza vaccine. MiXCR was run by TCRdb on the RT-PCR reads, yielding one entry per CDR3 protein. The sample yields about 480,000 distinct CDR3 sequences, 25% seen once. The input for sequencing was CD4+ T cells sorted from PBMCs, taken around 5 days after vaccination. The receptors were sampled from a man between 50 and 59 years old who received an inactivated influenza vaccine. Each CDR3 is given with its conserved first and last residue. D genes are given only for firm matches. Size is omitted from some rows. Given values are once, few, many or a class for expanded clones.

- | TRBJ1-2 | - | TRBV7-9 | CASLEAGYTF | TGTGCCAGCCTCGAGGCTGGCTACACCTTC
few | TRBJ2-1 | - | TRBV7-2 | CASSRSGDPSYNEQFF | TGTGCCAGCAGCCGGTCCGGGGACCCTTCCTACAATGAGCAGTTCTTC
- | TRBJ1-1 | - | TRBV29-1 | CSAERGMNTEAFF | TGCAGCGCCGAGAGGGGGATGAACACTGAAGCTTTCTTT
few | TRBJ2-7 | TRBD2 | TRBV7-8 | CASSPRVAGGPYEQYF | TGTGCCAGCAGCCCTAGAGTAGCGGGAGGGCCATACGAGCAGTACTTC
- | TRBJ1-5 | TRBD1 | TRBV6-5 | CASSYGQGNLQPQHF | TGTGCCAGCAGTTACGGACAGGGAAATTTACAGCCCCAGCATTTT
many | TRBJ2-1 | TRBD1 | TRBV10-3 | CAIQQGYLNGDEQFF | TGTGCCATCCAACAGGGGTACCTTAATGGCGATGAGCAGTTCTTC
many | TRBJ2-5 | - | TRBV27 | CASSLSARGTQYF | TGTGCCAGCAGTTTATCGGCAAGGGGGACCCAGTACTTC
few | TRBJ1-1 | - | TRBV12-3/TRBV12-4 | CASSFPRGGMNTEAFF | TGTGCCAGCAGTTTTCCCAGGGGAGGAATGAACACTGAAGCTTTCTTT
- | TRBJ2-5 | - | TRBV18 | CASSRLTGPQETQYF | TGTGCCAGCTCACGCTTGACAGGACCTCAAGAGACCCAGTACTTC
- | TRBJ2-7 | TRBD2 | TRBV20-1 | CSASAGPGGTYEQYF | TGCAGTGCTAGCGCAGGCCCCGGGGGGACCTACGAGCAGTACTTC
few | TRBJ2-1 | - | TRBV20-1 | CSASLGGQFF | TGCAGTGCTTCGCTTGGGGGGCAGTTCTTC
- | TRBJ2-1 | TRBD2 | TRBV18 | CASSRTSEVMSEQFF | TGTGCCAGCTCACGGACTAGCGAAGTGATGAGTGAGCAGTTCTTC
- | TRBJ2-7 | TRBD1 | TRBV4-3 | CASSQDLRGLHEQYF | TGCGCCAGCAGCCAAGATCTCAGGGGGCTTCACGAGCAGTACTTC
few | TRBJ2-7 | - | TRBV10-2 | CASSLSGRGEQYF | TGCGCCAGCAGTCTTAGCGGCAGGGGCGAGCAGTACTTC
few | TRBJ1-4 | - | TRBV7-9 | CASSLPRTATNEKLFF | TGTGCCAGCAGCTTACCCCGGACGGCAACTAATGAAAAACTGTTTTTT
few | TRBJ1-5 | - | TRBV12-3/TRBV12-4 | CASSFMAGGNQPQHF | TGTGCCAGCAGTTTCATGGCTGGGGGCAATCAGCCCCAGCATTTT
few | TRBJ2-5 | TRBD1 | TRBV24-1 | CATGPSGQHQETQYF | TGTGCCACCGGCCCGTCGGGACAGCACCAAGAGACCCAGTACTTC
- | TRBJ2-2 | TRBD1 | TRBV5-1 | CASSLKTGTGTAGELFF | TGCGCCAGCAGCTTGAAAACCGGGACAGGGACGGCCGGGGAGCTGTTTTTT
- | TRBJ2-7 | TRBD1 | TRBV6-2/TRBV6-3 | CASRTLTGWYEQYF | TGTGCCAGCAGAACTCTGACAGGGTGGTACGAGCAGTACTTC
- | TRBJ2-7 | TRBD1 | TRBV6-1 | CASSEHGTGGYEQYF | TGTGCCAGCAGTGAACACGGGACAGGGGGCTACGAGCAGTACTTC
few | TRBJ2-1 | - | TRBV29-1 | CSASQRSIHNEQFF | TGCAGCGCCAGTCAGCGGAGCATTCACAATGAGCAGTTCTTC
- | TRBJ2-3 | TRBD2 | TRBV27 | CASSSTLAGVGADTQYF | TGTGCCAGCAGCTCAACCCTAGCGGGAGTAGGCGCAGATACGCAGTATTTT
few | TRBJ2-5 | - | TRBV20-1 | CSAPEANHF | TGCAGTGCTCCGGAGGCCAACCACTTC
- | TRBJ1-5 | TRBD1 | TRBV3-1 | CASSQNNRGQPQHF | TGTGCCAGCAGCCAAAATAACAGGGGACAGCCCCAGCATTTT
- | TRBJ2-7 | TRBD2 | TRBV20-1 | CSGLAGVEQYF | TGCAGCGGACTAGCGGGAGTCGAGCAGTACTTC
once | TRBJ2-7 | - | TRBV20-1 | CSARVPSGPREQYF | TGCAGTGCTAGAGTTCCGAGCGGGCCCCGCGAGCAGTACTTC
- | TRBJ2-2 | - | TRBV5-1 | CASSFGGDPNTGELFF | TGCGCCAGCAGCTTTGGGGGAGACCCGAACACCGGGGAGCTGTTTTTT
- | TRBJ2-7 | - | TRBV20-1 | CSATNPYEQYF | TGCAGTGCCACGAACCCCTACGAGCAGTACTTC
once | TRBJ2-7 | - | TRBV12-3/TRBV12-4 | CASSFFRDSYEQYF | TGTGCCAGCAGTTTTTTCCGGGACTCCTACGAGCAGTACTTC
- | TRBJ2-5 | - | TRBV5-5 | CASSLPDSAVVETQYF | TGTGCCAGCAGCCTCCCCGACAGCGCCGTAGTAGAGACCCAGTACTTC
few | TRBJ2-3 | TRBD2 | TRBV11-2 | CASSVRSGGGTYTDTQYF | TGTGCCAGCAGCGTCCGTAGCGGGGGCGGAACCTACACAGATACGCAGTATTTT
- | TRBJ1-1 | - | TRBV6-5 | CASSYSPTAEAFF | TGTGCCAGCAGTTACTCACCGACAGCTGAAGCTTTCTTT
few | TRBJ2-1 | TRBD2 | TRBV20-1 | CSARDQTSGFWDNEQFF | TGCAGTGCTAGAGATCAGACTAGCGGGTTCTGGGACAATGAGCAGTTCTTC
- | TRBJ1-1 | - | TRBV4-1 | CASSHFLRNTEAFF | TGCGCCAGCAGCCATTTTTTAAGGAACACTGAAGCTTTCTTT
few | TRBJ2-2 | - | TRBV12-3/TRBV12-4 | CASSPSTLSTGELFF | TGTGCCAGCAGTCCCTCAACACTCAGCACCGGGGAGCTGTTTTTT
- | TRBJ1-6 | - | TRBV7-9 | CASSAKPGLNNSPLHF | TGTGCCAGCAGCGCAAAACCGGGACTAAATAATTCACCCCTCCACTTT
few | TRBJ1-4 | - | TRBV7-9 | CASSSPGATNEKLFF | TGTGCCAGCAGCTCCCCCGGGGCAACTAATGAAAAACTGTTTTTT
few | TRBJ2-1 | TRBD2 | TRBV12-3/TRBV12-4 | CASSLGLAGGSSYNEQFF | TGTGCCAGCAGCCTGGGACTAGCGGGGGGGAGCTCCTACAATGAGCAGTTCTTC
few | TRBJ2-3 | - | TRBV28 | CASSYQELTQYF | TGTGCCAGCAGTTATCAAGAGTTAACGCAGTATTTT
few | TRBJ2-7 | TRBD2 | TRBV27 | CASSPRSGGLAGVGTWEQYF | TGTGCCAGCAGTCCTCGGTCAGGGGGACTAGCGGGAGTGGGTACTTGGGAGCAGTACTTC
- | TRBJ2-5 | - | TRBV10-3 | CAISDRGGGETQYF | TGTGCCATCAGTGACAGGGGGGGAGGAGAGACCCAGTACTTC
few | TRBJ2-5 | TRBD2 | TRBV10-3 | CASTTSGRSETQYF | TGTGCCAGCACGACTAGCGGGAGGTCGGAGACCCAGTACTTC
- | TRBJ2-7 | TRBD2 | TRBV9 | CASSVGLAGVDEQYF | TGTGCCAGCAGCGTGGGACTAGCGGGAGTAGACGAGCAGTACTTC
- | TRBJ2-5 | - | TRBV6-1 | CASSESVTGRRETQYF | TGTGCCAGCAGTGAATCGGTGACAGGGAGGCGAGAGACCCAGTACTTC
- | TRBJ2-7 | - | TRBV7-9 | CASSSEEDYYYEQYF | TGTGCCAGCAGCTCCGAAGAAGATTACTACTACGAGCAGTACTTC
- | TRBJ2-5 | - | TRBV5-1 | CASTGQETQYF | TGCGCCAGCACTGGTCAAGAGACCCAGTACTTC
- | TRBJ2-7 | - | TRBV6-6 | CASSYVVDEQYF | TGTGCCAGCAGTTACGTCGTCGACGAGCAGTACTTC
- | TRBJ2-4 | - | TRBV12-3/TRBV12-4 | CASKGQVKNIQYF | TGTGCCAGCAAAGGGCAAGTCAAAAACATTCAGTACTTC
few | TRBJ2-1 | - | TRBV29-1 | CSVAGRYNEQFF | TGCAGCGTTGCCGGCCGGTACAATGAGCAGTTCTTC
few | TRBJ1-2 | - | TRBV7-2 | CASSLVPRGYGYTF | TGTGCCAGCAGCTTAGTGCCCCGCGGCTATGGCTACACCTTC
- | TRBJ2-1 | - | TRBV24-1 | CATSESGGSSYNEQFF | TGTGCCACCAGTGAATCAGGGGGGAGCTCCTACAATGAGCAGTTCTTC
- | TRBJ1-2 | - | TRBV29-1 | CSVPGTREGYTF | TGCAGCGTCCCCGGGACCCGCGAGGGCTACACCTTC
few | TRBJ2-7 | - | TRBV24-1 | CATSDSYRDYEQYF | TGTGCCACCAGTGATTCCTACAGAGATTACGAGCAGTACTTC
few | TRBJ1-1 | - | TRBV21-1 | CASSKFGGLHTEAFF | TGTGCCAGCAGCAAATTTGGGGGGCTGCACACTGAAGCTTTCTTT
- | TRBJ2-6 | - | TRBV20-1 | CSARNPLAGYIGANVLTF | TGCAGTGCTAGAAACCCTCTGGCAGGGTACATTGGGGCCAACGTCCTGACTTTC
- | TRBJ2-3 | TRBD1 | TRBV7-2 | CASSLATGSGDTQYF | TGTGCCAGCAGCTTAGCGACAGGGTCTGGAGATACGCAGTATTTT
few | TRBJ2-7 | TRBD1 | TRBV10-3 | CAISEGGTGAYEQYF | TGTGCCATCAGTGAAGGGGGGACAGGGGCCTACGAGCAGTACTTC
few | TRBJ2-5 | TRBD2 | TRBV20-1 | CSATRTSQETQYF | TGCAGTGCTACCAGGACTAGCCAAGAGACCCAGTACTTC
many | TRBJ2-1 | TRBD2 | TRBV15 | CATSRDRRGGLVEEQFF | TGTGCCACCAGCAGAGATCGTCGGGGGGGGCTAGTTGAGGAGCAGTTCTTC
many | TRBJ1-4 | - | TRBV12-3/TRBV12-4 | CASSASVANEKLFF | TGTGCCAGCAGTGCCAGCGTAGCCAATGAAAAACTGTTTTTT